This entry lists 10 T cell receptor beta chains sequenced from one sample in a study of blood T cell repertoires in COVID-19. Some clones are missing from TCRdb's copy, which holds only in-frame ones; the method was immunoSEQ multiplex PCR. The sample contains about 250,000 clones, more than 80% of which appear only once. Sequences were obtained from PBMCs or T cells enriched from blood (not recorded which). These TCRs come from a woman between 18 and 29 years old who had recovered from COVID-19.

This clone was recorded only once. Different DNA sequences within this sample yield the same CDR3. This sequence joins TRBV3-1 (or the pseudogene TRBV3-2) and TRBJ2-3; D call uncertain. With 1 base removed from V and 0 bases from J, the gap between germline ends came to 2 bases. Germline assignment: CDR1 LGHDT and CDR2 YNNKEL (reference sequence). This CDR3 has 13 residues. This CDR3 reads CASSQASTDTQYF. As DNA, the CDR3 is TGTGCCAGCAGCCAAGCTAGCACAGATACGCAGTATTTT.

The chain is built from TRBV18 and TRBJ2-3; D might be TRBD1 (6 bases). Germline CDR1 KGHSH, CDR2 LQKENI. Trimming took off 1 base at V and 4 bases at J, with 9 bases between the two ends. The CDR3 loop spans 14 amino acids. The DNA for the CDR3 is TGTGCCAGCTCACCACAGCACAGGGCAGATACGCAGTATTTT. As protein: CASSPQHRADTQYF.

The V and J genes are TRBV7-9 and TRBJ2-5; D gene ambiguous. The CDR3 covers 14 residues. The germline CDR1 and CDR2 sequences are SEHNR and FQNEAQ (reference sequence). V lost 1 base and J lost 5, with 11 bases in between. CDR3 loop: CASSLGVKEETQYF. CDR3 DNA sequence: TGTGCCAGCAGCTTAGGGGTGAAGGAGGAGACCCAGTACTTC. The full variable domain, rest sourced from reference TRBV7-9 and TRBJ2-5, is DTGVSQNPRHKITKRGQNVTFRCDPISEHNRLYWYRQTLGQGPEFLTYFQNEAQLEKSRLLSDRFSAERPKGSFSTLEIQRTEQGDSAMYLCASSLGVKEETQYFGPGTRLLVL.

This chain connects TRBV27 to TRBJ2-6; 7 bases match TRBD2. J lost 0 bases, V lost 6 bases, and 11 bases had no gene match. The CDR3 spans 18 residues. Germline V gene data show CDR1 as MNHEY and CDR2 as SMNVEV (reference sequence). DNA for the CDR3: TGTGCCAGCAGGACCCCTGGGGAGGGACCCTCTGGGGCCAACGTCCTGACTTTC. Residues: CASRTPGEGPSGANVLTF.

CDR3 amino acids: CASSPRSFGTGAANTGELFF. The CDR3 DNA reads as TGTGCCAGCTCACCACGATCGTTCGGGACAGGGGCCGCGAACACCGGGGAGCTGTTTTTT. V usage is TRBV18 and J usage is TRBJ2-2, with 10 bases fitting TRBD1. V gave up 1 base and J gave up 0 bases; unmatched junction bases: 11. The CDR3 runs 20 residues. Germline V lookup: CDR1 KGHSH, CDR2 LQKENI.

The chain carries TRBV5-1 and TRBJ2-7, with 7 bases fitting TRBD1. In germline, CDR1 is SGHRS, CDR2 YFSETQ. The CDR3 runs to 15 residues. The junction had 7 bases not matched to a gene; V was cut back by 2 bases and J by 2 bases. CDR3 amino acids: CASSFWDSRTYEQYF. The CDR3 DNA sequence: TGCGCCAGCAGCTTTTGGGACAGCCGAACCTACGAGCAGTACTTC.

This rearrangement joins TRBV28 to TRBJ2-3; 8 nucleotides line up with TRBD1. After removal of 6 bases from V and 3 bases from J, the junction contained 5 bases not matched to a gene. Looked up from germline, CDR1 is MDHEN and CDR2 is SYDVKM. This CDR3 comprises 14 residues. CDR3 bases: TGTGCCAGCAGCAGGGGGCGTAGAACAGATACGCAGTATTTT. Translating gives CASSRGRRTDTQYF. The entire variable domain, with the rest obtained from reference TRBV28 and TRBJ2-3, is as follows: DVKVTQSSRYLVKRTGEKVFLECVQDMDHENMFWYRQDPGLGLRLIYFSYDVKMKEKGDIPEGYSVSREKKERFSLILESASTNQTSMYLCASSRGRRTDTQYFGPGTRLTVL.

This clone was recorded a few times. The chain is built from TRBV9 and TRBJ2-7, with TRBD2 matching over 7 bases. The V gene end was trimmed by 0 bases and the J gene end by 3 bases; junction bases not matched to a gene: 6. There are 15 residues in the CDR3. CDR1 is SGDLS, CDR2 YYNGEE, per germline. The DNA for the CDR3 is TGTGCCAGCAGCGTAGGGGCTAGCGGTTACTACGAGCAGTACTTC. This translates into CASSVGASGYYEQYF.

The CDR3: CASNPLGGTEAFF. The CDR3 nucleotides are TGTGCCAGCAACCCTCTAGGGGGCACTGAAGCTTTCTTT. The chain uses TRBV7-9 and TRBJ1-1, with TRBD1 as a possible D gene (6 bases). The V end was cut by 7 bases, the J end by 4 bases, with 13 bases between. From germline, CDR1 is SEHNR and CDR2 FQNEAQ (reference sequence). The CDR3 extends over 13 amino acids.

CDR3 nucleotide sequence: TGTGCCAGCAGCCAAGGGGTTTGGGGCCCGGACAATGAGCAGTTCTTC. This gives the protein CASSQGVWGPDNEQFF. V and J are TRBV14 and TRBJ2-1; maybe TRBD1 (5 bases). The length of the CDR3 is 16 residues. From germline, CDR1 is SGHDN and CDR2 FVKESK. Trimming removed 1 base at V and 5 bases at J, with 15 bases between.